These 30 T cell receptor beta chains came from one sample sequenced in a study of early stage breast cancer tumors. Using immunoSEQ multiplex PCR, the repertoire was profiled, and TCRdb retains in-frame clones only, with some absent. The table includes 9,700 or so clones, under 80% detected once. The specimen was normal breast tissue next to the tumor. The receptors here all came from a person in their 40s with breast cancer.

The CDR3 is CASSLAGASYGYTF. The CDR3 DNA is TGTGCCAGCAGCTTAGCAGGGGCGTCCTATGGCTACACCTTC. The V gene is TRBV7-9, the J gene TRBJ1-2; D possibly corresponds to TRBD1 (5 bases). With 0 bases removed from V and 4 bases from J, the gap between germline ends came to 9 bases. The CDR3 runs to 14 residues. Germline V lookup: CDR1 SEHNR, CDR2 FQNEAQ (reference sequence). The entire variable domain, with the rest obtained from reference TRBV7-9 and TRBJ1-2, is as follows: DTGVSQNPRHKITKRGQNVTFRCDPISEHNRLYWYRQTLGQGPEFLTYFQNEAQLEKSRLLSDRFSAERPKGSFSTLEIQRTEQGDSAMYLCASSLAGASYGYTFGSGTRLTVV.

The chain carries TRBV5-1 and TRBJ2-7, with 9 bases lining up with TRBD1. The length of the CDR3 is 14 residues. The V gene's germline CDR1 is SGHRS and CDR2 YFSETQ. V lost 3 bases to trimming and J lost 6 bases; unmatched junction nucleotides: 7. The CDR3 sequence: CASSSTTGGGEQYF. CDR3 coding DNA: TGCGCCAGCAGCTCAACGACAGGGGGTGGCGAGCAGTACTTC.

The chain recombines TRBV2 with TRBJ1-2; a weak D match, TRBD1 (5 bases). The V end was cut by 10 bases, the J end by 1 base, with 7 bases between. The CDR3 contains 11 residues. Germline CDR1 SNHLY, CDR2 FYNNEI. The CDR3 sequence: CAIQDNYGYTF. Written as DNA, the CDR3 is TGTGCCATACAGGATAACTATGGCTACACCTTC.

The chain is built from TRBV30 and TRBJ2-1; no definite D call. CDR1 is GTSNPN and CDR2 is SVGIG in the germline V gene (reference sequence). The germline V and J ends were trimmed by 3 bases and 4 bases, with 7 bases remaining between them. The CDR3 is 12 amino acids. The CDR3 sequence is CAWSDLYNEQFF. The CDR3 DNA reads as TGTGCCTGGAGCGACTTGTACAATGAGCAGTTCTTC.

The rearrangement uses TRBV11-2 and TRBJ2-5, with D uncertain. The germline V gene has CDR1 SGHAT and CDR2 FQNNGV. The CDR3 runs 16 residues. Trimming cost V 0 bases and J 4 bases, with 15 bases left between them. Here the CDR3 reads CASSLEGMAYPETQYF. In DNA form, the CDR3 reads TGTGCCAGCAGCTTAGAAGGAATGGCTTACCCAGAGACCCAGTACTTC. The whole variable domain, remainder taken from reference TRBV11-2 and TRBJ2-5, is EAGVAQSPRYKIIEKRQSVAFWCNPISGHATLYWYQQILGQGPKLLIQFQNNGVVDDSQLPKDRFSAERLKGVDSTLKIQPAKLEDSAVYLCASSLEGMAYPETQYFGPGTRLLVL.

This clone is large within its sample. The chain has TRBV7-9 and TRBJ2-7; 8 bases agree with TRBD2. V trimming: 2 bases; J trimming: 0 bases; junction bases outside the gene matches: 6. The CDR3 spans 16 residues. Looked up from germline, CDR1 is SEHNR and CDR2 is FQNEAQ (reference sequence). The CDR3 sequence: CASSLFASGYSYEQYF. The CDR3 DNA is TGTGCCAGCAGCTTATTTGCTAGCGGGTACTCCTACGAGCAGTACTTC.

This clone showed up just once. The chain is built from TRBV11-3 and TRBJ2-1; 7 bases line up with TRBD2. Germline assignment: CDR1 SGHNT and CDR2 YENEEA. The CDR3 is 15 residues long. The V segment lost 1 base and the J segment 10 bases; nucleotides outside the gene matches: 10. CDR3 coding DNA: TGTGCCAGCAGCTTAGGGGGGGGTTTAGCGAAAGAGCAGTTCTTC. It specifies CASSLGGGLAKEQFF. Filled out from reference TRBV11-3 and TRBJ2-1, the complete variable domain reads EAGVVQSPRYKIIEKKQPVAFWCNPISGHNTLYWYLQNLGQGPELLIRYENEEAVDDSQLPKDRFSAERLKGVDSTLKIQPAELGDSAVYLCASSLGGGLAKEQFFGPGTRLTVL.

The gene calls are TRBV7-9 and TRBJ2-5; 9 bases fit TRBD1. Trimming removed 4 bases from V and 4 bases from J; junction bases left unmatched: 10. The CDR3 runs to 16 residues. Germline CDR1 SEHNR, CDR2 FQNEAQ (reference sequence). The CDR3 reads CASSSGTGKTRETQYF. The CDR3 coding sequence is TGTGCCAGCAGCTCGGGGACAGGGAAAACTCGAGAGACCCAGTACTTC.

The chain is built from TRBV5-1 and TRBJ2-1; D may be TRBD1 (6 bases). The ends were cut back, 5 bases at V and 4 bases at J, with 16 bases in the middle. CDR1 is SGHRS, CDR2 YFSETQ, per germline. The CDR3 runs to 15 residues. CDR3 region: CASRKGDLRYNEQFF. CDR3 sequence (DNA): TGCGCCAGCAGAAAGGGGGACCTTAGGTACAATGAGCAGTTCTTC.

This CDR3 is CAWSVPPASHTQYF. CDR3 coding DNA: TGTGCCTGGAGTGTACCCCCGGCGAGCCATACGCAGTATTTT. The chain joins TRBV30 to TRBJ2-3; D is unresolved. The CDR3 sequence is 14 residues long. V lost 0 bases, J lost 7 bases, and 14 bases lay in between. Germline values: CDR1 GTSNPN, CDR2 SVGIG (reference sequence).

The chain is built from TRBV27 and TRBJ2-5, with D uncertain. Trimming took 3 bases from V and 5 from J, leaving 13 bases between them. Germline CDR1 is MNHEY and CDR2 is SMNVEV (reference sequence). This CDR3 has 14 amino acids. The CDR3 loop is CASSLSAGMETQYF. CDR3 DNA sequence: TGTGCCAGCAGTTTGTCGGCAGGTATGGAGACCCAGTACTTC.

The sample holds a few counts of this clone. The V call is TRBV10-2, the J call TRBJ2-1; perhaps D is TRBD1 or TRBD2 (5 bases each). V shed 11 bases and J shed 0 bases, with 11 bases lying between them. The CDR3 runs 13 residues. The germline gives CDR1 WSHSY, CDR2 SAAADI. Here the CDR3 DNA reads TGCGCCGGTGGGACGAGCTCCTACAATGAGCAGTTCTTC. This gives the protein CAGGTSSYNEQFF.

The chain is built from TRBV9 and TRBJ1-2; 8 positions agree with TRBD1. The V segment lost 5 bases and the J segment 8 bases; nucleotides outside the gene matches: 5. CDR3 length equals 12 residues. CDR1 is SGDLS, CDR2 YYNGEE, per germline. The CDR3 DNA is TGTGCCAGCAGGGACAGGGTTCGAGGCTACACCTTC. Translation gives CASRDRVRGYTF.

The V and J genes are TRBV18 and TRBJ2-1; 11 bases are shared with TRBD2. Germline CDR1 reads KGHSH; CDR2 reads LQKENI. Losses at the gene ends were 6 bases for V and 4 bases for J; bases not matched to a gene: 11. The CDR3 is 17 amino acids. The CDR3 spells CASSMTSGIGAYNEQFF. Here the CDR3 DNA reads TGTGCCAGCTCGATGACTAGCGGGATAGGAGCGTACAATGAGCAGTTCTTC.

The rearrangement joins TRBV19 to TRBJ1-2, with TRBD1 matching 11 bases. With V trimmed by 7 bases and J by 7 bases, 14 bases remained unmatched. This CDR3 spans 16 amino acids. Germline-derived CDR1 and CDR2 are LNHDA and SQIVND (reference sequence). As DNA, the CDR3 is TGTGCCAGTACCGCCCCCTGGACAGGGGGCTCAGGTGGCTACACCTTC. Its translation is CASTAPWTGGSGGYTF.

The chain links TRBV11-2 to TRBJ2-3; D not certain. Germline V gene lookup returns CDR1 SGHAT and CDR2 FQNNGV. The CDR3 length is 15 residues. Trimming took off 5 bases at V and 2 bases at J, with 14 bases between the two ends. The CDR3 nucleotides are TGTGCCAGCAGCCCCCCGCTCGCACACACAGATACGCAGTATTTT. Protein: CASSPPLAHTDTQYF.

The chain has TRBV6-5 and TRBJ2-7; D uncertain. CDR1 and CDR2 from the germline V gene are MNHEY and SVGAGI. V dropped 5 bases and J dropped 2 bases, with 16 bases sitting between them. The CDR3 runs to 15 residues. CDR3 region: CASSPLTGGTYEQYF. The CDR3 DNA reads as TGTGCCAGCAGTCCTCTAACGGGTGGGACCTACGAGCAGTACTTC.

Notes on this clone: A junction boundary mismatches the germline segment, possibly from a read error. The V gene is TRBV6-6, the J gene TRBJ2-7; no firm D call. The CDR3 contains 14 residues. Per the germline V gene, CDR1 is MNHNY and CDR2 is SVGAGI (reference sequence). CDR3 DNA sequence: TGTGCCAGCAGTTTTTCGACTCAAACCCAACCCTTGCACTTC. Its protein is CASSFSTQTQPLHF.

The chain carries TRBV5-1 and TRBJ1-4; the match to TRBD1 covers 8 bases. The CDR3 covers 15 residues. Trimming took 4 bases from V and 1 from J; bases not matched to a gene: 3. The germline CDR1 and CDR2 sequences are SGHRS and YFSETQ. CDR3 in amino acids: CASSVQGGTNEKLFF. DNA for the CDR3: TGCGCCAGCAGCGTACAGGGGGGAACTAATGAAAAACTGTTTTTT.

V and J are TRBV5-1 and TRBJ2-5; 10 nucleotides match TRBD2. This CDR3 comprises 15 residues. V shed 1 base and J 5 bases; nucleotides not matched to a gene: 5. In germline, CDR1 is SGHRS, CDR2 YFSETQ. CDR3 region: CASSLRSGRGETQYF. The CDR3 nucleotides are TGCGCCAGCAGCTTGAGAAGCGGGAGGGGGGAGACCCAGTACTTC.

The genes are TRBV29-1 and TRBJ2-3; tentative D call: TRBD1 (6 bases). CDR1 is SQVTM, CDR2 ANQGSEA, per germline. CDR3 length: 16 amino acids. With 6 bases removed from V and 1 base from J, the gap between germline ends came to 20 bases. The CDR3 coding sequence is TGCAGCGTAGCATCCGGGACAAGAATCCGCACAGATACGCAGTATTTT. Its translation: CSVASGTRIRTDTQYF.

The chain combines TRBV18 with TRBJ1-4, with D possibly matching TRBD1 (5 bases). Per germline, CDR1 KGHSH and CDR2 LQKENI. The CDR3 is made up of 15 amino acids. Trimming stripped 1 base from V and 1 base from J, with 7 bases between. The CDR3 bases are TGTGCCAGCTCACCACGGGGGGAAACTAATGAAAAACTGTTTTTT. Amino acids: CASSPRGETNEKLFF.

This rearrangement joins TRBV28 to TRBJ1-5; D is possibly TRBD1 (5 bases). V lost 6 bases and J lost 4, with 10 bases in between. The CDR3 sequence is 13 residues long. CDR1 and CDR2 from the germline V gene are MDHEN and SYDVKM. The CDR3 here is CASSGAANQPQHF. The DNA for the CDR3 is TGTGCCAGCAGCGGGGCAGCGAATCAGCCCCAGCATTTT.

This clone has more than one count but fewer than ten. The junction departs from germline at one end; a sequencing error may be responsible. This chain joins TRBV7-7 and TRBJ2-1, with TRBD2 matching 14 bases. This CDR3 has 16 amino acids. Germline CDR1 reads SSHAT; CDR2 reads FNYEAQ (reference sequence). CDR3 nucleotide sequence: TGTGCTAGCAGCTTAGGACTAGCGGGAGGAGACAATGAGCAGTTCTTC. This sequence encodes CASSLGLAGGDNEQFF. The whole variable domain, filled in from reference TRBV7-7 and TRBJ2-1, reads GAGVSQSPRYKVTKRGQDVTLRCDPISSHATLYWYQQALGQGPEFLTYFNYEAQPDKSGLPSDRFSAERPEGSISTLTIQRTEQRDSAMYRCASSLGLAGGDNEQFFGPGTRLTVL.

This clone was observed a handful of times. CDR3 sequence: CASSLGSPVREQYF. The DNA for the CDR3 is TGTGCCAGCAGCTTAGGGTCCCCAGTCCGGGAGCAGTACTTC. The gene calls are TRBV7-2 and TRBJ2-7; D ambiguous. Germline loops: CDR1 SGHTA, CDR2 FQGNSA. Between the trimmed V and J ends, which lost 1 base and 7 bases, there was a span of 14 bases. The CDR3 runs to 14 residues.

V gene TRBV29-1 combines with J gene TRBJ1-2, with TRBD1 as a possible D gene (6 bases). Trimming took 1 base from V and 5 from J, leaving 17 bases between them. Germline V lookup: CDR1 SQVTM, CDR2 ANQGSEA. The CDR3 is 15 residues long. The DNA of the CDR3 is TGCAGCGTTGAAGGTTGGGAGGGGGAATCATATGGCTACACCTTC. Protein product: CSVEGWEGESYGYTF.

The rearrangement links TRBV7-9 to TRBJ2-2, with D tentatively TRBD2 (6 bases). Germline CDR1 reads SEHNR; CDR2 reads FQNEAQ (reference sequence). CDR3 size: 17 residues. V gave up 5 bases and J gave up 5 bases, with 21 bases separating them. The CDR3 here is CASSLPLFGRGTGELFF. The CDR3 DNA sequence: TGTGCCAGCAGCCTCCCGTTGTTCGGGAGAGGGACCGGGGAGCTGTTTTTT.

The chain carries TRBV5-1 and TRBJ1-1; maybe TRBD1 (5 bases). The CDR3 covers 16 residues. The germline CDR1 and CDR2 sequences are SGHRS and YFSETQ. V shed 3 bases and J shed 0 bases, with 15 bases lying between them. The CDR3 bases are TGCGCCAGCAGCTACGCTTTGGGGCAAGTGAACACTGAAGCTTTCTTT. Translation gives CASSYALGQVNTEAFF.

This clone appeared a single time. This chain joins TRBV7-9 and TRBJ1-2; TRBD1 aligns across 9 bases. The CDR3 loop spans 15 amino acids. With V trimmed by 1 base and J by 8 bases, 8 bases remained unmatched. Germline CDR1 SEHNR, CDR2 FQNEAQ (reference sequence). The CDR3 is CASSLGSDRGEGYTF. CDR3 sequence (DNA): TGTGCCAGCAGCTTAGGGTCAGACAGGGGGGAAGGCTACACCTTC.

The chain uses TRBV9 and TRBJ2-2; maybe TRBD1 (5 bases). This CDR3 contains 15 residues. Germline V gives CDR1 SGDLS, CDR2 YYNGEE. V dropped 4 bases and J dropped 6 bases, with 16 bases sitting between them. This CDR3 is CASSTGPNRAGELFF. The CDR3 DNA sequence: TGTGCCAGCAGCACAGGACCAAACCGGGCCGGGGAGCTGTTTTTT.